This note documents a single TCR beta chain sequence. Antigen specificity is unknown. Libraries for TCR beta were made by quantitative 5'-RACE with molecular barcodes. TCRdb fed the 5' RACE reads into MiXCR, producing one record per CDR3 protein. Among more than 600,000 distinct CDR3 sequences listed, 19% were seen once. This sample is drawn from a study of CD8 T cells in ankylosing spondylitis. The V end was cut by 2 bases, the J end by 0 bases, with 7 bases between. Germline V gene data show CDR1 as MNHEY and CDR2 as SVGAGI. The CDR3 runs to 14 residues. Whole-study results and caveats: Ankylosing spondylitis blood seemed to carry a telltale TCR beta motif made of eight highly homologous variants.

The specimen was blood, either unsorted or a sorted T cell fraction (not recorded which). The V and J genes are TRBV6-5 and TRBJ2-5; D ambiguous. The sequence derives from a male donor with ankylosing spondylitis. CDR3 DNA: TGTGCCAGCAGTTACGACCGAAACCAAGAGACCCAGTACTTC. This encodes CASSYDRNQETQYF.